This T cell receptor (beta chain) was sequenced in a study of blood T cell repertoires in COVID-19. This CDR3 is 14 amino acids long. Germline V lookup: CDR1 SGHVS, CDR2 FQNEAQ. V was pared by 5 bases and J by 0 bases, with 10 bases between. In the original workflow: Reference gene primer amplification gave estimated nucleated cell counts. The table came from immunoSEQ multiplex PCR; TCRdb's copy has only in-frame clones and leaves some out. D and trimming were read from the DNA, whereas the V and J calls and clone size are those reported in that table. The table includes roughly 81,000 clones, 80% to 90% detected once.

This sequence was found in a man older than 75 with active or convalescent COVID-19. This sequence joins TRBV7-8 and TRBJ2-5; D possibly corresponds to TRBD2 (6 bases). The sequenced sample consisted of peripheral blood. CDR3 protein: CASSPRDYQETQYF. CDR3 sequence (DNA): TGTGCCAGCAGCCCGAGGGACTACCAAGAGACCCAGTACTTC.